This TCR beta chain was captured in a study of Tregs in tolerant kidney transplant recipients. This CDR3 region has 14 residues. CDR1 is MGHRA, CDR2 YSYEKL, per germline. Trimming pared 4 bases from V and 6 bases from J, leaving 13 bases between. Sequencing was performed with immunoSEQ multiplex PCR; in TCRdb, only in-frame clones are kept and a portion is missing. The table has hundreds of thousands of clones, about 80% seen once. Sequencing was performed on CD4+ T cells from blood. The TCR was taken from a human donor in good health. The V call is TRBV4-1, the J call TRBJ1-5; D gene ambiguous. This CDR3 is CASSPLGYGQPQHF. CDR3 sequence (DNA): TGCGCCAGCAGCCCCTTGGGGTACGGTCAGCCCCAGCATTTT.